The next 17 T cell receptor beta chains were all read from a single sample in a study of monozygotic twins with inflammatory bowel disease. For each CDR3 protein, TCRdb gives one entry from its re-call of the 5' RACE reads, without DNA. This sample's table has 190,000 or so distinct CDR3 sequences. The specimen was blood. The source is a human donor with ulcerative colitis or Crohn's disease, or a healthy co-twin of an affected twin (not recorded which).

The chain carries TRBV12-3 or TRBV12-4 and TRBJ1-4; TCRdb selects TRBD1, and the lack of DNA leaves this call unchecked. The CDR3 is 17 amino acids. The CDR3 is CASRPAFGGQGDEKLFF.

This sequence joins TRBV5-6 and TRBJ2-7; the TRBD1 assignment by TCRdb is unverifiable without DNA. CDR1 is SGHDT and CDR2 is YYEEEE in the germline V gene. The CDR3 runs 13 residues. CDR3 in amino acids: CASSIPQGHEQYF.

The chain has TRBV12-3 or TRBV12-4 and TRBJ1-5. The CDR3 has 13 amino acids. This chain's CDR3 is CASSQQSNQPQHF.

The V and J genes are TRBV5-1 and TRBJ2-1. CDR3 length: 15 residues. CDR1 and CDR2 from the germline V gene are SGHRS and YFSETQ. This chain's CDR3 is CASSLDSLSYNEQFF. Combining the CDR3 with reference TRBV5-1 and TRBJ2-1 gives the whole variable domain KAGVTQTPRYLIKTRGQQVTLSCSPISGHRSVSWYQQTPGQGLQFLFEYFSETQRNKGNFPGRFSGRQFSNSRSEMNVSTLELGDSALYLCASSLDSLSYNEQFFGPGTRLTVL.

V is TRBV4-2 and J is TRBJ1-1. This CDR3 is built from 12 residues. Germline assignment: CDR1 LGHNA and CDR2 YNFKEQ. The CDR3 sequence: CASSQVDTEAFF.

This CDR3 is CASSLGLSTPDTDTQYF. The rearrangement links TRBV5-1 to TRBJ2-3; TCRdb calls TRBD1, which cannot be checked without DNA. The CDR3 runs to 17 residues. The germline CDR1 and CDR2 sequences are SGHRS and YFSETQ.

The chain links TRBV20-1 to TRBJ1-1; TCRdb indicates TRBD1, and absent DNA this call remains unverified. This CDR3 comprises 17 residues. Germline CDR1 DFQATT, CDR2 SNEGSKA (reference sequence). CDR3 loop: CSASSTDRRRMNTEAFF.

The chain carries TRBV18 and TRBJ1-1; the TRBD1 assignment by TCRdb is unverifiable without DNA. The CDR3 extends over 12 amino acids. Germline V gene data show CDR1 as KGHSH and CDR2 as LQKENI. The CDR3 here is CASSPAGAEAFF.

This CDR3 is CASEQGAGANVLTF. This sequence joins TRBV19 and TRBJ2-6; no DNA is available, so the TRBD1 call from TCRdb remains unchecked. Germline V gene sequence: CDR1 LNHDA, CDR2 SQIVND (reference sequence). The CDR3 sequence is 14 residues long.

The CDR3 loop is CASSAPEGANYGYTF. The chain employs TRBV6-1 and TRBJ1-2. Per germline, CDR1 MNHNS and CDR2 SASEGT. There are 15 residues in the CDR3.

The J gene is TRBJ2-5, the V gene TRBV5-1; without DNA, the TCRdb call of TRBD1 cannot be checked. The CDR3 sequence is 14 residues long. The germline CDR1 and CDR2 sequences are SGHRS and YFSETQ. The CDR3 here is CASSLGAGKETQYF. Looking up the rest from reference TRBV5-1 and TRBJ2-5 gives the full variable domain: KAGVTQTPRYLIKTRGQQVTLSCSPISGHRSVSWYQQTPGQGLQFLFEYFSETQRNKGNFPGRFSGRQFSNSRSEMNVSTLELGDSALYLCASSLGAGKETQYFGPGTRLLVL.

The chain combines TRBV14 with TRBJ2-4; TCRdb gives TRBD2 as the D gene, but with no DNA this cannot be confirmed. This CDR3 has 23 residues. Germline lookup yields CDR1 SGHDN and CDR2 FVKESK. CDR3 amino acids: CASSQEGVLAGAPLPLAKNIQYF.

The rearrangement uses TRBV2 and TRBJ1-5; no DNA is available, so the TRBD1 call from TCRdb remains unchecked. The length of the CDR3 is 15 residues. Germline assignment: CDR1 SNHLY and CDR2 FYNNEI. The chain's CDR3 is CASGGQGIGNQPQHF. Full variable domain (rest looked up from reference TRBV2 and TRBJ1-5): EPEVTQTPSHQVTQMGQEVILRCVPISNHLYFYWYRQILGQKVEFLVSFYNNEISEKSEIFDDQFSVERPDGSNFTLKIRSTKLEDSAMYFCASGGQGIGNQPQHFGDGTRLSIL.

This sequence joins TRBV29-1 and TRBJ2-1; TCRdb's D call, TRBD2, is unchecked because there is no DNA. Germline V gene sequence: CDR1 SQVTM, CDR2 ANQGSEA. The CDR3 is made up of 13 amino acids. The CDR3 sequence: CSARLVRAHEQFF.

This chain joins TRBV6-1 and TRBJ2-3. The CDR3 spans 14 residues. Germline CDR1 MNHNS, CDR2 SASEGT. The CDR3 reads CASSRTSSTDTQYF.

The gene calls are TRBV5-8 and TRBJ1-4; TCRdb picks TRBD1, but there is no DNA to check that call. Germline-derived CDR1 and CDR2 are SGHTS and YDEGEE. This CDR3 contains 13 residues. Here the CDR3 reads CASSPLDRGELFF.

This chain joins TRBV19 and TRBJ1-1. Germline V CDR1 and CDR2: LNHDA, SQIVND (reference sequence). This CDR3 spans 13 amino acids. The CDR3 here is CASSIRGISEAFF.